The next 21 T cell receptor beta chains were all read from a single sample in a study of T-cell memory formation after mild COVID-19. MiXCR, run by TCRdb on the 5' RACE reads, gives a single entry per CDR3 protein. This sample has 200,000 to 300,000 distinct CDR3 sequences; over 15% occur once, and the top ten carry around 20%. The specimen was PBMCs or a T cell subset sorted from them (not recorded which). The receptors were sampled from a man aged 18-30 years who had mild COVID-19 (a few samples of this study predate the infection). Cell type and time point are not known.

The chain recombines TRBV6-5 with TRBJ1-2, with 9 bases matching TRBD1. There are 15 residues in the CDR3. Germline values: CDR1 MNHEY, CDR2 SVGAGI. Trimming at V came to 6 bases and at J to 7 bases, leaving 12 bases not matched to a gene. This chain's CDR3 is CASSPGGTGFSGYTF. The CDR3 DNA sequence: TGTGCCAGCAGCCCGGGGGGGACAGGGTTTAGTGGCTACACCTTC.

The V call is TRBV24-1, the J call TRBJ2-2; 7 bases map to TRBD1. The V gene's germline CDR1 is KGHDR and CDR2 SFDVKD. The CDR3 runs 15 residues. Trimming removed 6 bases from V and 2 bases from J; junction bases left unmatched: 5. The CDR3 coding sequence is TGTGCCACCAGTACCGGACAGGCAAACACCGGGGAGCTGTTTTTT. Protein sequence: CATSTGQANTGELFF.

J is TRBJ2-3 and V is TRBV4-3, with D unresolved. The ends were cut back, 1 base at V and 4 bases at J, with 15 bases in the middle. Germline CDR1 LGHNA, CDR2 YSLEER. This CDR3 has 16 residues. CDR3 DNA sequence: TGCGCCAGCAGCCAAGGAGCGAACCTGGCAGCAGATACGCAGTATTTT. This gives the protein CASSQGANLAADTQYF.

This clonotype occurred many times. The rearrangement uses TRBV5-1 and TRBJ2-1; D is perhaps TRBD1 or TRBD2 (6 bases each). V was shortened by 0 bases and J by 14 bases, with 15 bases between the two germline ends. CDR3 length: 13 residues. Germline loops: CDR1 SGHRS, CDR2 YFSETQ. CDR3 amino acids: CASSLDYGGRKFF. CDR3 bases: TGCGCCAGCAGCTTGGACTATGGGGGGCGCAAGTTCTTC.

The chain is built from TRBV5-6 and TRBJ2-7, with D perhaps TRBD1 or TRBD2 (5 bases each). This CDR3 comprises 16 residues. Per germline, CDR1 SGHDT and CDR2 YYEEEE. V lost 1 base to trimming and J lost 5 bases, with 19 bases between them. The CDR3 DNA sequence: TGTGCCAGCAGCTTGCTCTTGGGGGATAAGGCGGACGAGCAGTACGTC. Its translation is CASSLLLGDKADEQYV.

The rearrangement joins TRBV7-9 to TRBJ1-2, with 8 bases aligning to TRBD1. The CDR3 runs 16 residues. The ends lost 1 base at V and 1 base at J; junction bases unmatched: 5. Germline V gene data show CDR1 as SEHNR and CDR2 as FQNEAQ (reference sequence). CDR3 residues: CASSLVRDRLNYGYTF. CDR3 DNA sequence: TGTGCCAGCAGCTTAGTCCGGGACAGGCTTAACTATGGCTACACCTTC. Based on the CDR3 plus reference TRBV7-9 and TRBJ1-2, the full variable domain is DTGVSQNPRHKITKRGQNVTFRCDPISEHNRLYWYRQTLGQGPEFLTYFQNEAQLEKSRLLSDRFSAERPKGSFSTLEIQRTEQGDSAMYLCASSLVRDRLNYGYTFGSGTRLTVV.

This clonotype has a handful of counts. CDR3 DNA sequence: TGTGCCATCAGCGTACAGGGGGCACCCCTCCACTTT. Translating gives CAISVQGAPLHF. J is TRBJ1-6 and V is TRBV10-3; the match to TRBD1 covers 8 bases. Germline CDR1 is ENHRY and CDR2 is SYGVKD. This CDR3 region has 12 residues. The V segment lost 6 bases and the J segment 11 bases; nucleotides outside the gene matches: 3.

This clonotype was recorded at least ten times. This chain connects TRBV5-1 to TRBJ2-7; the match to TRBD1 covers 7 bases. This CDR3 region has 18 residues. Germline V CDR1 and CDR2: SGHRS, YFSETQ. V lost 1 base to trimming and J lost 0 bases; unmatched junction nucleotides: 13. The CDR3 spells CASSLKSIRTGLSYEQYF. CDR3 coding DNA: TGCGCCAGCAGCTTGAAGAGTATAAGGACAGGACTCTCCTACGAGCAGTACTTC.

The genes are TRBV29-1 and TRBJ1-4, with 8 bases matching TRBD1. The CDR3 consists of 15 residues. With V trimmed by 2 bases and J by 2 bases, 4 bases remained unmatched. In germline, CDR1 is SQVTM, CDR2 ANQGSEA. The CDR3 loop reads CSVEKTGETNEKLFF. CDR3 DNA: TGCAGCGTTGAAAAGACAGGGGAGACTAATGAAAAACTGTTTTTT.

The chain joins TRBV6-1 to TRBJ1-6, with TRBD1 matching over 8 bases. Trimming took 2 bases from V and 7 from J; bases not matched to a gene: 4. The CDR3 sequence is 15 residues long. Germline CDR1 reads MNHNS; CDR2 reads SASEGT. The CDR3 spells CASSERTGRNSPLHF. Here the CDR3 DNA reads TGTGCCAGCAGTGAACGGACAGGGAGGAATTCACCCCTCCACTTT.

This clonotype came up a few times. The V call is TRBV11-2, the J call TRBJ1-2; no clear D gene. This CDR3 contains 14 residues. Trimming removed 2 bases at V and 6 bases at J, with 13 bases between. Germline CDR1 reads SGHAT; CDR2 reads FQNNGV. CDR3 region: CASSLRWGPNGYTF. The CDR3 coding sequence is TGTGCCAGCAGCTTAAGGTGGGGTCCGAATGGCTACACCTTC.

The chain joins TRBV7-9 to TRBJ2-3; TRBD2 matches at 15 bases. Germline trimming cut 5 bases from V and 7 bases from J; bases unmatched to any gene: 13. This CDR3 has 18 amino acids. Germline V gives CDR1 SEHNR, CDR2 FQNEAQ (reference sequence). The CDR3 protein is CASSASKGLAGGLNTQYF. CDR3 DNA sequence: TGTGCCAGCAGCGCGAGCAAAGGACTAGCGGGGGGGCTTAATACGCAGTATTTT. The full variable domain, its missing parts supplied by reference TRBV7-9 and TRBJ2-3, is DTGVSQNPRHKITKRGQNVTFRCDPISEHNRLYWYRQTLGQGPEFLTYFQNEAQLEKSRLLSDRFSAERPKGSFSTLEIQRTEQGDSAMYLCASSASKGLAGGLNTQYFGPGTRLTVL.

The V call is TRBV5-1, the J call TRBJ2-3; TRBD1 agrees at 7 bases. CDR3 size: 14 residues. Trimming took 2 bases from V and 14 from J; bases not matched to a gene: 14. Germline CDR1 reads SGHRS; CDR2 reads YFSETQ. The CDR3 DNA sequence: TGCGCCAGCAGCTTAGGGCAGGGGGTAGGTCTTCGGTATTTT. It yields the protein CASSLGQGVGLRYF.

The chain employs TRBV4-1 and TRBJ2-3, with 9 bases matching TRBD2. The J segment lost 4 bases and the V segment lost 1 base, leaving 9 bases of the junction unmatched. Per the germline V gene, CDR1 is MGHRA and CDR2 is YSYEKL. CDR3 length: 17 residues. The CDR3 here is CASSQAVVAGEADTQYF. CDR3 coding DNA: TGCGCCAGCAGCCAAGCAGTCGTAGCGGGGGAGGCAGATACGCAGTATTTT.

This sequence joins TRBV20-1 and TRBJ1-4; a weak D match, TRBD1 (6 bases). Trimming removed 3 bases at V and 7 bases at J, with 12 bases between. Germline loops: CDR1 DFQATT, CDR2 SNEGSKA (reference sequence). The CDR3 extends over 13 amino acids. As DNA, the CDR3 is TGCAGTGCTAGGACAGGCCTGGGTGAAAAACTGTTTTTT. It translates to CSARTGLGEKLFF.

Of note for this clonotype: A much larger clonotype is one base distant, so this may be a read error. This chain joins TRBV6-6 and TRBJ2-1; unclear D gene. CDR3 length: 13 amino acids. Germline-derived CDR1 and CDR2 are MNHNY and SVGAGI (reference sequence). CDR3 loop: CAISYVSSNEQFF. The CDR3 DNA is TGTGCCATCAGTTACGTCTCTAGCAATGAGCAGTTCTTC.

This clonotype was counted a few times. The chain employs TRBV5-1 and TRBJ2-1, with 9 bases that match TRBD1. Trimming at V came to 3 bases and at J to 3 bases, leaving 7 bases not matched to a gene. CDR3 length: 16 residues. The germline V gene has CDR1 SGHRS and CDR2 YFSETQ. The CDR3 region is CASSYQGQGVYNEQFF. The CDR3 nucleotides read TGCGCCAGCAGCTACCAGGGACAGGGAGTCTACAATGAGCAGTTCTTC.

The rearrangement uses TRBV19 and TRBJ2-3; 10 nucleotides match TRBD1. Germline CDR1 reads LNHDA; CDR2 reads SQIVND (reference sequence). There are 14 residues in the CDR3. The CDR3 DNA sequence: TGTGACACCTCGGACAGGGGGGGGACAGATACGCAGTATTTT. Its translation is CDTSDRGGTDTQYF.

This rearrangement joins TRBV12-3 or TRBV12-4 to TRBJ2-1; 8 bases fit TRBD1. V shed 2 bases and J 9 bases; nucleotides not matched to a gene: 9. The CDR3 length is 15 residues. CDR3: CASSLRGQETSEQFF. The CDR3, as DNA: TGTGCCAGCAGTTTACGGGGACAGGAGACTAGTGAGCAGTTCTTC.

CDR3 region: CASKPQGATGKIHNEQFF. The CDR3, as DNA: TGTGCCAGCAAACCTCAGGGGGCCACAGGGAAGATCCACAATGAGCAGTTCTTC. The chain carries TRBV6-5 and TRBJ2-1; 8 nucleotides agree with TRBD1. Germline CDR1 and CDR2: MNHEY and SVGAGI. The J segment lost 5 bases and the V segment lost 7 bases, leaving 19 bases of the junction unmatched. The CDR3 sequence is 18 residues long.

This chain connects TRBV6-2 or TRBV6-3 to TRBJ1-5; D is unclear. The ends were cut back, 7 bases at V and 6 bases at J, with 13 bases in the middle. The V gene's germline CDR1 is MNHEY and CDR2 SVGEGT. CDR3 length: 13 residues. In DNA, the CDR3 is TGTGCCAGCACCTCTCAAAGAGGTCAGCCCCAGCATTTT. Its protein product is CASTSQRGQPQHF.